These T cell receptor beta chains were read from a single sample in a study of blood T cell repertoires in COVID-19. Here immunoSEQ multiplex PCR was the method, and the copy in TCRdb shows in-frame clones only, minus some. The table has approximately 150,000 clones, roughly 89% seen once; the top ten hold 3.5% to 4%. The sample taken for sequencing was peripheral blood. The receptor source for this set is a woman aged 55 to 70 who had recovered from COVID-19. Each CDR3 is given with its conserved first and last residue. The D gene is left open where the match is weak. A row's size may be missing; if present it is once, few, many or a size class.

j_call v_call clone_size d_call cdr3_aa cdr3_nt
TRBJ1-1 TRBV5-1 NA NA CASSLGQEADTEAFF TGCGCCAGCAGCTTGGGGCAGGAGGCGGACACTGAAGCTTTCTTT
TRBJ2-2 TRBV11-3 NA TRBD1 CASSSGQDHTGELFF TGTGCCAGCAGCTCAGGACAGGACCACACCGGGGAGCTGTTTTTT
TRBJ2-7 TRBV30 NA NA CAWSGHRQSYEQYF TGTGCCTGGAGTGGGCATCGACAATCCTACGAGCAGTACTTC
TRBJ1-5 TRBV28 NA TRBD1 CASRAGTGGNQPQHF TGTGCCAGCAGGGCCGGGACAGGTGGCAATCAGCCCCAGCATTTT
TRBJ2-7 TRBV6-5 NA NA CASSKTGNGYEQYF TGTGCCAGCAGTAAAACAGGGAACGGCTACGAGCAGTACTTC
TRBJ2-3 TRBV10-1 NA NA CASSESILRGTSTDTQYF TGCGCCAGCAGTGAGTCGATTTTACGGGGTACTAGCACAGATACGCAGTATTTT
TRBJ1-4 TRBV3-1/TRBV3-2 NA TRBD1 CASSQGQENEKLFF TGTGCCAGCAGCCAGGGACAGGAAAATGAAAAACTGTTTTTT
TRBJ2-7 TRBV4-3 NA NA CASSQDMRVSNEQYF TGCGCCAGCAGCCAAGATATGAGGGTGTCAAACGAGCAGTACTTC
TRBJ2-1 TRBV14 NA TRBD1 CASSQVAGGSHNEQFF TGTGCCAGCAGCCAAGTTGCAGGGGGTAGTCACAATGAGCAGTTCTTC
TRBJ2-5 TRBV4-2 NA NA CASSQEGSGGSQETQYF TGTGCCAGCAGCCAAGAGGGGTCGGGGGGCTCCCAAGAGACCCAGTACTTC
TRBJ2-7 TRBV29-1 NA NA CSVKAPWGGEVTYEQYF TGCAGCGTTAAAGCCCCGTGGGGTGGGGAGGTCACATACGAGCAGTACTTC
TRBJ1-3 TRBV19 once NA CASSQQGSGNTIYF TGTGCCAGTAGTCAACAGGGTTCTGGAAACACCATATATTTT
TRBJ2-7 TRBV5-8 NA NA CASSKEVGPYLSYEQYF TGTGCCAGCAGCAAGGAGGTAGGGCCCTACCTCTCCTACGAGCAGTACTTC
TRBJ1-1 TRBV19 NA TRBD1 CASKTQGVQTEAFF TGTGCCAGTAAAACCCAGGGGGTACAAACTGAAGCTTTCTTT
TRBJ2-3 TRBV7-2 NA TRBD2 CASSFPGLAARPYF TGTGCCAGCAGCTTCCCGGGACTAGCGGCCCGGCCGTATTTT
TRBJ2-5 TRBV3-1/TRBV3-2 NA TRBD2 CASSQEPAGGPRNTQYF TGTGCCAGCAGCCAAGAGCCAGCGGGGGGCCCAAGAAATACCCAGTACTTC
TRBJ2-1 TRBV25-1 NA NA CASSAHYYNEQFF TGTGCCAGCAGTGCCCACTATTACAATGAGCAGTTCTTC
TRBJ2-5 TRBV3-1/TRBV3-2 NA TRBD2 CASSLRTSGEYQETQYF TGTGCCAGCAGCCTTCGGACTAGCGGGGAGTACCAAGAGACCCAGTACTTC
TRBJ2-7 TRBV5-1 NA NA CASSAGAGPSYEQYF TGCGCCAGCAGCGCGGGGGCAGGCCCATCCTACGAGCAGTACTTC
TRBJ1-1 TRBV4-3 NA NA CASSQGLRNEEAFF TGCGCCAGCAGCCAGGGACTCAGGAACGAGGAAGCTTTCTTT
TRBJ2-3 TRBV29-1 NA NA CSVDLVPTDTQYF TGCAGCGTTGATTTAGTTCCCACAGATACGCAGTATTTT
TRBJ2-2 TRBV11-1 NA NA CASSRISGTLGGELFF TGTGCCAGCAGCCGTATTTCCGGGACTCTGGGAGGGGAGCTGTTTTTT
TRBJ2-5 TRBV6-1 NA NA CASSEVGGPKTQYF TGTGCCAGCAGTGAAGTGGGGGGGCCCAAGACCCAGTACTTC
TRBJ1-6 TRBV7-8 NA NA CASSGRDTYSPLHF TGTGCCAGCAGCGGCCGGGACACCTATTCACCCCTCCACTTT
TRBJ1-2 TRBV5-1 NA NA CASSVTGLASGYTF TGCGCCAGCAGCGTTACAGGGTTAGCGAGCGGCTACACCTTC
TRBJ1-5 TRBV5-5 NA NA CASSLVGGNQPQHF TGTGCCAGCAGCTTGGTGGGAGGCAATCAGCCCCAGCATTTT
TRBJ1-1 TRBV30 NA NA CAWRAQGGGTEAFF TGTGCCTGGAGGGCCCAGGGAGGGGGCACTGAAGCTTTCTTT
TRBJ2-7 TRBV6-1 NA NA CASSFDRYYEQYF TGTGCCAGCAGTTTTGACAGATATTACGAGCAGTACTTC
TRBJ2-3 TRBV15 NA TRBD2 CATSRDPYSGGAADTQYF TGTGCCACCAGCAGAGATCCTTACAGCGGGGGGGCAGCAGATACGCAGTATTTT
TRBJ2-3 TRBV1 NA NA CTSSHGTSGGVLADTQYF TGCACCAGCAGCCACGGGACTAGCGGGGGGGTACTAGCAGATACGCAGTATTTT
TRBJ2-5 TRBV10-3 NA TRBD2 CAISEASGGQETQYF TGTGCCATCAGTGAGGCCAGCGGGGGACAAGAGACCCAGTACTTC
TRBJ2-7 TRBV7-8 NA NA CASSLGADPLQYEQYF TGTGCCAGCAGTCTAGGGGCGGATCCCCTGCAGTACGAGCAGTACTTC
TRBJ2-1 TRBV7-8 NA NA CASSPGEVYNEQFF TGTGCCAGCAGCCCTGGTGAGGTCTACAATGAGCAGTTCTTC
TRBJ2-3 TRBV2 NA TRBD1 CASSLGQSITDTQYF TGTGCCAGCAGCCTGGGACAGAGTATCACAGATACGCAGTATTTT
TRBJ1-5 TRBV6-5 NA TRBD1 CASTPRGQGDQPQHF TGTGCCAGCACCCCCCGGGGACAGGGGGATCAGCCCCAGCATTTT
TRBJ2-5 TRBV10-3 NA TRBD2 CAISRIGGLSQETQYF TGTGCCATCAGCCGTATTGGGGGACTATCGCAAGAGACCCAGTACTTC
TRBJ2-1 TRBV6-5 NA TRBD2 CASSYYSGGAYNEQFF TGTGCCAGCAGTTACTACAGCGGGGGGGCCTACAATGAGCAGTTCTTC
TRBJ2-1 TRBV7-2 NA TRBD1 CASSYGTGYYNEQFF TGTGCCAGCAGCTACGGGACAGGGTACTACAATGAGCAGTTCTTC
TRBJ2-5 TRBV3-1/TRBV3-2 NA NA CASSRTPGEQETQYF TGTGCCAGCAGCCGAACACCCGGGGAGCAAGAGACCCAGTACTTC
TRBJ2-1 TRBV18 once TRBD2 CASSPFKTSGSYNEQFF TGTGCCAGCTCACCATTCAAGACTAGCGGATCCTACAATGAGCAGTTCTTC
TRBJ1-5 TRBV12-3/TRBV12-4 NA NA CASSPGAGQPQHF TGTGCCAGCAGCCCAGGGGCAGGTCAGCCCCAGCATTTT
TRBJ1-1 TRBV29-1 few NA CSVERSGAFF TGCAGCGTTGAAAGGTCGGGGGCTTTCTTT